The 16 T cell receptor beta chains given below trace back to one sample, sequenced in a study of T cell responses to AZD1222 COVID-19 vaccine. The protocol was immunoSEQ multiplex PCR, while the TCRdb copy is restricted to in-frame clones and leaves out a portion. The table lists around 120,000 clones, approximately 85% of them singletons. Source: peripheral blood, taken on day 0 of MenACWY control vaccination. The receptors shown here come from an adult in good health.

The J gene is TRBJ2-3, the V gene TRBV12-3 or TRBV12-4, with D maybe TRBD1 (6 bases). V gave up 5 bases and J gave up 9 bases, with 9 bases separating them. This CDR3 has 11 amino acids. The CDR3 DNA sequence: TGTGCCAGCAGTCCTAGGGGGACGCAGTATTTT. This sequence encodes CASSPRGTQYF.

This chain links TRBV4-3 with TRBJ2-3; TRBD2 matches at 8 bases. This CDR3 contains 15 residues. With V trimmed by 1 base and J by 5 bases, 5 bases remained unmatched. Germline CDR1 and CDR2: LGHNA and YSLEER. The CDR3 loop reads CASSQALAGGDTQYF. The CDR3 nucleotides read TGCGCCAGCAGCCAAGCTCTAGCGGGTGGAGATACGCAGTATTTT.

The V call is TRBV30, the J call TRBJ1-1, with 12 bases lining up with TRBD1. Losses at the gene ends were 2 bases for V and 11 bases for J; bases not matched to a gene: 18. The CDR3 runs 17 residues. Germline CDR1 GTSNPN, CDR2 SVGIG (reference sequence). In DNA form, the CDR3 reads TGTGCCTGGAGTCGCACCTCCCCGGGACAGGGGGCAGGGAGGGCTTTCTTT. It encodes CAWSRTSPGQGAGRAFF.

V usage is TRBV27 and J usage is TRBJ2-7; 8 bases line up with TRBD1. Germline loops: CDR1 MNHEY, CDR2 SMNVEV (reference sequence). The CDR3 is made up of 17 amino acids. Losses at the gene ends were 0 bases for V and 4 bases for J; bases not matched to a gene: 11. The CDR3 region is CASSLSDPQDREYEQYF. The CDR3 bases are TGTGCCAGCAGTTTATCCGACCCCCAGGACAGGGAATACGAGCAGTACTTC.

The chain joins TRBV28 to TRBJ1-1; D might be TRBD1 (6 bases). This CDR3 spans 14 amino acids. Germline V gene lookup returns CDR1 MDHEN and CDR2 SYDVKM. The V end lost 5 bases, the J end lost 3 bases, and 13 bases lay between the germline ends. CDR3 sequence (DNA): TGTGCCAGCAGTGTCAGACAGGTGGACACTGAAGCTTTCTTT. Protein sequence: CASSVRQVDTEAFF. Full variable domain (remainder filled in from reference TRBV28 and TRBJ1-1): DVKVTQSSRYLVKRTGEKVFLECVQDMDHENMFWYRQDPGLGLRLIYFSYDVKMKEKGDIPEGYSVSREKKERFSLILESASTNQTSMYLCASSVRQVDTEAFFGQGTRLTVV.

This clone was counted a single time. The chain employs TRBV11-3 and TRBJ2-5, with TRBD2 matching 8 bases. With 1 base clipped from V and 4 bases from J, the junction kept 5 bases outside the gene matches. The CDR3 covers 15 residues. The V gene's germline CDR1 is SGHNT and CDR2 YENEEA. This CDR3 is CASSLAPGGGETQYF. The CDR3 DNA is TGTGCCAGCAGCTTAGCCCCGGGAGGGGGAGAGACCCAGTACTTC.

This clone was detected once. The CDR3 nucleotides read TGCGCCAGCAGCCAATCGCCTCATGCTCGGGGCTACACCTTC. It is translated as CASSQSPHARGYTF. The J gene is TRBJ1-2, the V gene TRBV4-3; unclear D gene. The CDR3 is 14 amino acids. The V and J ends lost 2 bases and 8 bases respectively, with 15 bases between them. CDR1 LGHNA and CDR2 YSLEER come from the germline V gene.

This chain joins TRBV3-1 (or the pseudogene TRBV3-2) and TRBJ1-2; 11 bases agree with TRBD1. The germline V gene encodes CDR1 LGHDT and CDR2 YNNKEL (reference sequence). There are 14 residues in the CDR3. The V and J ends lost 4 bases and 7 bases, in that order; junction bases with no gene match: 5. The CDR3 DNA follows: TGTGCCAGCAGCCGCGGACAGGGGGCGGGTGGCTACACCTTC. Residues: CASSRGQGAGGYTF.

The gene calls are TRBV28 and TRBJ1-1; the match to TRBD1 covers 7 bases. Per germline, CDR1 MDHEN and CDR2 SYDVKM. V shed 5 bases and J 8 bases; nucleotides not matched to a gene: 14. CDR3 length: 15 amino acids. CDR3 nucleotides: TGTGCCAGCAGTCCACTAATTACCGGGACAGAAGAAGCTTTCTTT. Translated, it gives CASSPLITGTEEAFF.

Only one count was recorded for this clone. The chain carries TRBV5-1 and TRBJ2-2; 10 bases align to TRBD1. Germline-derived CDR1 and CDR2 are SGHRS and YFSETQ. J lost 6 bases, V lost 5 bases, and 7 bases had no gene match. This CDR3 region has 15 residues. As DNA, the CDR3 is TGCGCCAGCAGTTCCGGGACAGGGGACGCCGGGGAGCTGTTTTTT. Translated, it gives CASSSGTGDAGELFF.

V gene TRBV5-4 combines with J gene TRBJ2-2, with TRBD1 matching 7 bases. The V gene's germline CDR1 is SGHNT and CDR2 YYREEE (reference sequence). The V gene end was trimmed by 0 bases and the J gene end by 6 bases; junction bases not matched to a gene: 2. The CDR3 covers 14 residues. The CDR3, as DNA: TGTGCCAGCAGCTTGGGACAGGGCGCCGGGGAGCTGTTTTTT. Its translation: CASSLGQGAGELFF.

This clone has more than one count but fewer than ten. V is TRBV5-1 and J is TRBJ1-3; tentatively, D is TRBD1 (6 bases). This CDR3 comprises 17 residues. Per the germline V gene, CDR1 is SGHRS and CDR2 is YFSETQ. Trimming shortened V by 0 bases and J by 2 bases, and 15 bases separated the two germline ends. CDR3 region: CASSLVGPGETGNTIYF. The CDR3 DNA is TGCGCCAGCAGCTTGGTGGGTCCAGGGGAAACTGGAAACACCATATATTTT.

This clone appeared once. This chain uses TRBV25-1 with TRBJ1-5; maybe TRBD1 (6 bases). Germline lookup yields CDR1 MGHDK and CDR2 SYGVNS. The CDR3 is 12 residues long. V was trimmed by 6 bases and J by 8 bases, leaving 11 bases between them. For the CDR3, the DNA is TGTGCCAGCAGCAGGGGAGGGGAGCCCCAGCATTTT. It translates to CASSRGGEPQHF. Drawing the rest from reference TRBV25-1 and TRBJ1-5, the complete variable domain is EADIYQTPRYLVIGTGKKITLECSQTMGHDKMYWYQQDPGMELHLIHYSYGVNSTEKGDLSSESTVSRIRTEHFPLTLESARPSHTSQYLCASSRGGEPQHFGDGTRLSIL.

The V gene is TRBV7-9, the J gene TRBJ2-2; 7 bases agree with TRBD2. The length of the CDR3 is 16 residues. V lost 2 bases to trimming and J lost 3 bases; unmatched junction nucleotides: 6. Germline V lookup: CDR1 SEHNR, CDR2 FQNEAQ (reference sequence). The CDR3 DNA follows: TGTGCCAGCAGCTTACGTGCGGGGAGGGACACCGGGGAGCTGTTTTTT. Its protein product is CASSLRAGRDTGELFF.

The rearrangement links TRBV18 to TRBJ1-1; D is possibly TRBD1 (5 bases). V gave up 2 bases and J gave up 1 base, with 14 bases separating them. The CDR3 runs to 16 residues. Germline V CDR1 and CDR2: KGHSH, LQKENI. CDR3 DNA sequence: TGTGCCAGCTCACCAGACAGACGCTACGCGAACACTGAAGCTTTCTTT. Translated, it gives CASSPDRRYANTEAFF.

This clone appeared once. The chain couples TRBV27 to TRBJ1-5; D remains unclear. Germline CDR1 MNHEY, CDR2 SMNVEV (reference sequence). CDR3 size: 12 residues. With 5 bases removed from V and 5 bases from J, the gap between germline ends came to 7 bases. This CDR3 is CASSTRYQPQHF. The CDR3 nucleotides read TGTGCCAGCAGTACCCGGTATCAGCCCCAGCATTTT.